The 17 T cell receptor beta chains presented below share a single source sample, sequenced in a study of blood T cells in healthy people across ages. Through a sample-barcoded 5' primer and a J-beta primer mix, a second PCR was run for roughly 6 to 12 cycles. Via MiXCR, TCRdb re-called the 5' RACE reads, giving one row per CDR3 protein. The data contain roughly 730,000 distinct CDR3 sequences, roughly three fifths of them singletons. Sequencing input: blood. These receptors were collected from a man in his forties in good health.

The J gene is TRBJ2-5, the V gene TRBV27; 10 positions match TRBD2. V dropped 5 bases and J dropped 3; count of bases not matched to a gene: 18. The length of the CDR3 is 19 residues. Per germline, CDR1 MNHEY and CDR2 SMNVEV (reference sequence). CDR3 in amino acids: CASSPLVGLAGVKEETQYF. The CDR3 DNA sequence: TGTGCCAGCAGTCCCCTTGTAGGGCTAGCGGGAGTTAAAGAAGAGACCCAGTACTTC.

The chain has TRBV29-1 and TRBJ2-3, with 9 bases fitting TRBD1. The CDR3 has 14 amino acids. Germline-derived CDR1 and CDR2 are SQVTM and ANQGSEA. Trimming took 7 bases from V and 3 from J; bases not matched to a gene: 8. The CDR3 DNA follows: TGCAGCGCATCACCGGGACAGGGAACAGATACGCAGTATTTT. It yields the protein CSASPGQGTDTQYF.

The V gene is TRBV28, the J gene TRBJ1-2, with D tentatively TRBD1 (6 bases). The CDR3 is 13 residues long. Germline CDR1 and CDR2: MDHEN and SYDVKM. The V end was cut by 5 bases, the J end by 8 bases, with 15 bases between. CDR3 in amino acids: CASSGYDRRGYTF. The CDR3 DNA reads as TGTGCCAGCAGTGGCTACGACAGGAGGGGCTACACCTTC.

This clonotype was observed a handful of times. The CDR3 DNA sequence: TGCAGCGTTGAAGCCCAGCAGTGGGGCTACACCTTC. Protein product: CSVEAQQWGYTF. The V and J genes are TRBV29-1 and TRBJ1-2; no definite D call. CDR3 length: 12 amino acids. V lost 1 base and J 8 bases, leaving 11 bases between the germline ends. Germline-derived CDR1 and CDR2 are SQVTM and ANQGSEA.

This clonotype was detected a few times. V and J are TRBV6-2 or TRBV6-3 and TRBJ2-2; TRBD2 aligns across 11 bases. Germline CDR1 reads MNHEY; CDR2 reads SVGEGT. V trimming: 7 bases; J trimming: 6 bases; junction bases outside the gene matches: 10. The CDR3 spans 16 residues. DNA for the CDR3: TGTGCCAGCAAACTTTCACTAGCGGGAGTTCCCGGGGAGCTGTTTTTT. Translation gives CASKLSLAGVPGELFF.

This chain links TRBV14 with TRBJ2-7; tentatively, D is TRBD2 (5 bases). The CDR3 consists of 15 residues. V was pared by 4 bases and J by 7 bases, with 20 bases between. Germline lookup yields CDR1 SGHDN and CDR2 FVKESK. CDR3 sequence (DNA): TGTGCCAGCAGCCCCTCGGGGAGTTTAGTAAGGGAGCAGTACTTC. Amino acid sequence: CASSPSGSLVREQYF.

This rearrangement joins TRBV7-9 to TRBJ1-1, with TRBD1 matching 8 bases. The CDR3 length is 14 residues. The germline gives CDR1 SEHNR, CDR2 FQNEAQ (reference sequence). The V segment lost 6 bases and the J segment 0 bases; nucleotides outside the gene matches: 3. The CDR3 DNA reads TGTGCCAGCAGAACGGACAGGGTGAACACTGAAGCTTTCTTT. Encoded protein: CASRTDRVNTEAFF.

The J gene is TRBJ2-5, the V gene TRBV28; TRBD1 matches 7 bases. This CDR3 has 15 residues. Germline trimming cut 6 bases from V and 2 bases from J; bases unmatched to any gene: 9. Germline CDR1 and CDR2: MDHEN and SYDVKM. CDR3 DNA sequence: TGTGCCAGCAGCACCAGACGGGACAGTCAAGAGACCCAGTACTTC. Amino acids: CASSTRRDSQETQYF.

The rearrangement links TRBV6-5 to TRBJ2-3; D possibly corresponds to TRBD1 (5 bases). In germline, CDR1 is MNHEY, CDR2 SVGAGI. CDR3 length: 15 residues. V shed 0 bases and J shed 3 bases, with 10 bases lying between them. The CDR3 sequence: CASSYSRVWTDTQYF. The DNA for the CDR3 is TGTGCCAGCAGTTACTCCAGGGTATGGACAGATACGCAGTATTTT.

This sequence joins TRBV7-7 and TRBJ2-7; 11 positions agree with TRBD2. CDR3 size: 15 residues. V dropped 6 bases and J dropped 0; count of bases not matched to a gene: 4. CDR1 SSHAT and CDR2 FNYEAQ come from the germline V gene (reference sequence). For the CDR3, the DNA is TGTGCCAGCAGTATAGCGGGAGGGCCCTCCTACGAGCAGTACTTC. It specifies CASSIAGGPSYEQYF.

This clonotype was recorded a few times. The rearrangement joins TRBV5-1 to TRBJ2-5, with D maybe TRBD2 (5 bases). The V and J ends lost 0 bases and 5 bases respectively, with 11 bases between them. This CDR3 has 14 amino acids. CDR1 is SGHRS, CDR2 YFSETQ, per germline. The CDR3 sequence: CASSLEARRETQYF. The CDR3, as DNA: TGCGCCAGCAGCTTGGAAGCACGGAGGGAGACCCAGTACTTC.

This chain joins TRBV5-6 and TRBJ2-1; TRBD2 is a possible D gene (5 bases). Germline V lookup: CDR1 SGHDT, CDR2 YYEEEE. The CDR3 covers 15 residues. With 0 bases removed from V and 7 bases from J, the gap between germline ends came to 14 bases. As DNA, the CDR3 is TGTGCCAGCAGCTTGGGAGGGAGCAGGTGGAATGAGCAGTTCTTC. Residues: CASSLGGSRWNEQFF.

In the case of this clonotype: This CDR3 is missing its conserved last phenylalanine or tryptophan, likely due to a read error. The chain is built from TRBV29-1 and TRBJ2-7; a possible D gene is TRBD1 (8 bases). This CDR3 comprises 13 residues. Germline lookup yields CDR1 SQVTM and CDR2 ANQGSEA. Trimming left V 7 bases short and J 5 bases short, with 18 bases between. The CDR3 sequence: CSARTGGRDEQYY. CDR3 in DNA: TGCAGCGCCAGAACAGGGGGGAGGGACGAGCAGTACTAC.

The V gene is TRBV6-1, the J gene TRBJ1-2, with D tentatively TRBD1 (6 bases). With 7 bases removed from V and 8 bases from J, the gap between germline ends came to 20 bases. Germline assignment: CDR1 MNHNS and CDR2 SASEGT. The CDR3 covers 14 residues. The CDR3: CASNVMAEGVGYTF. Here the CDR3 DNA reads TGTGCCAGCAATGTTATGGCCGAGGGGGTCGGCTACACCTTC.

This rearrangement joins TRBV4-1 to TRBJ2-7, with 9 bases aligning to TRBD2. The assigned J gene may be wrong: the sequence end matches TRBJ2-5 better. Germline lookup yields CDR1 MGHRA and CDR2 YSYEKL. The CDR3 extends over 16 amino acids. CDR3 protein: CASSQPPGLAMGTQYF. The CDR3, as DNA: TGCGCCAGCAGCCAACCACCGGGACTAGCAATGGGGACCCAGTACTTC.

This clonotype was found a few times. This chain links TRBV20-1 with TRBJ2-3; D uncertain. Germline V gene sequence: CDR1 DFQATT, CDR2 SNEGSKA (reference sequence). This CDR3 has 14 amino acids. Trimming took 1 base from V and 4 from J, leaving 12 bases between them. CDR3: CSARVVVMSDTQYF. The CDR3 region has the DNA TGCAGTGCTAGAGTTGTAGTCATGTCAGATACGCAGTATTTT.

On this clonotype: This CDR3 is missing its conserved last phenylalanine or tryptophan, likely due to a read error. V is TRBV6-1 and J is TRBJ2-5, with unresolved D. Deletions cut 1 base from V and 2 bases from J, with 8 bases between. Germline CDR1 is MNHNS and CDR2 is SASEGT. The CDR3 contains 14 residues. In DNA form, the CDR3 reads TGTGCCAGCAGTGAAGGTGGCAGACAAGAGACCCAGTACCTC. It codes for CASSEGGRQETQYL.